This TCR beta chain was captured in a study of blood T cell repertoires in COVID-19. Study-level background: There were acute and convalescent COVID-19 samples, and they came from the United States, Italy and Spain. In each case, the material was cDNA or gDNA derived from T cells, B-cell-depleted T cells, or PBMCs.

Per the original methods: How many nucleated cells were present was estimated from reference gene primer amplification. Using immunoSEQ multiplex PCR, the repertoire was profiled, and TCRdb retains in-frame clones only, with some absent. The D gene and trimming were derived from the DNA, and the V and J assignments and clone size from that table. The repertoire has roughly 80,000 clones, about 80% of them found once; the top ten carry around 9%. Germline V gives CDR1 LNHDA, CDR2 SQIVND (reference sequence). There are 14 residues in the CDR3. Trimming at V came to 0 bases and at J to 7 bases, leaving 1 base not matched to a gene.

This sequence originates from a human donor in a cohort sampled during active COVID-19. The sequenced sample consisted of peripheral blood. The V call is TRBV19, the J call TRBJ2-2, with TRBD1 matching 8 bases. As DNA, the CDR3 is TGTGCCAGTAGTATAGACAGGGGGCGCGGGGAGCTGTTTTTT. Protein product: CASSIDRGRGELFF.